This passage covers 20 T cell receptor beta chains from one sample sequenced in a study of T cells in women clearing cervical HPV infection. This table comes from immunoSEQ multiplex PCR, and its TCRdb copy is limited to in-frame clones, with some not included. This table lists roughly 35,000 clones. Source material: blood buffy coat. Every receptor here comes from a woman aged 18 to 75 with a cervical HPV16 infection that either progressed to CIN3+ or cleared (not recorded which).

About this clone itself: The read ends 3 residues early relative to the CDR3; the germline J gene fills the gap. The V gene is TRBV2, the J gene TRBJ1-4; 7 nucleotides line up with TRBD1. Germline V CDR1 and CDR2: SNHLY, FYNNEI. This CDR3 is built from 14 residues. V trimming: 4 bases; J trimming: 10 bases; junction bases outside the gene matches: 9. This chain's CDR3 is CASSAGTEFGKLFF. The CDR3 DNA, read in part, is TGTGCCAGCAGTGCCGGGACAGAATTTGGAAAA.

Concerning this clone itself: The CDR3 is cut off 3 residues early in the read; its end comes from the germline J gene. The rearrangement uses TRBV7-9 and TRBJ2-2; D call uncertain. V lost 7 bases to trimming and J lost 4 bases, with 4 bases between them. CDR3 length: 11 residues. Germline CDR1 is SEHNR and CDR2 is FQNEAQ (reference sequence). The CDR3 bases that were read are TGTGCCAGCAAACTCACCGGGGAG. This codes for CASKLTGE. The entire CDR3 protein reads CASKLTGELFF.

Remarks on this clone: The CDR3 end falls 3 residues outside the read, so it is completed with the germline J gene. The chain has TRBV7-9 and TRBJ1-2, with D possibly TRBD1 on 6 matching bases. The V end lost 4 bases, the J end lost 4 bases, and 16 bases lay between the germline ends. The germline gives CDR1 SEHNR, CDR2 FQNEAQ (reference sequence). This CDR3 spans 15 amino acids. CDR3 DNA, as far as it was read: TGTGCCAGCAGCTCAGCCCAGGGGTCGGGCTATGGC. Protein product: CASSSAQGSGYG. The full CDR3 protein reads CASSSAQGSGYGYTF.

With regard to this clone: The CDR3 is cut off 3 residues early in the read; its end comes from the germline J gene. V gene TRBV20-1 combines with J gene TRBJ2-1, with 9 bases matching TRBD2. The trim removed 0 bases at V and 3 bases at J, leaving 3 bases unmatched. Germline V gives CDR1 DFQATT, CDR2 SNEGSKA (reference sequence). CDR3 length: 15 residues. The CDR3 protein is CSARETSGIYNEQFF. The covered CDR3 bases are TGCAGTGCTAGAGAGACTAGCGGAATCTACAATGAG.

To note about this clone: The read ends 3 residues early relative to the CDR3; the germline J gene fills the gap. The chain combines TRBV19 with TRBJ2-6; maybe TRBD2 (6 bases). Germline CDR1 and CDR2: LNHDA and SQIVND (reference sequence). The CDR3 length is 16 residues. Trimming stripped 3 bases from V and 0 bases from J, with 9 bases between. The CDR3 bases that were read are TGTGCCAGTAGTATTCAGGGACTCTCTGGGGCCAACGTC. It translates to CASSIQGLSGANV. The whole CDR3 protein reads CASSIQGLSGANVLTF.

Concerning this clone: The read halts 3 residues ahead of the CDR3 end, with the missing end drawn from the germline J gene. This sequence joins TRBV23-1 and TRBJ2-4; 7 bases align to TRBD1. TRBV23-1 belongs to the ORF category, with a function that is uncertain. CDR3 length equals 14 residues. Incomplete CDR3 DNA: TGCGCCAGCAGTCAATCGGGAAGGGGGCATGGT. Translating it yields CASSQSGRGHG. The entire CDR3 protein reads CASSQSGRGHGQYF.

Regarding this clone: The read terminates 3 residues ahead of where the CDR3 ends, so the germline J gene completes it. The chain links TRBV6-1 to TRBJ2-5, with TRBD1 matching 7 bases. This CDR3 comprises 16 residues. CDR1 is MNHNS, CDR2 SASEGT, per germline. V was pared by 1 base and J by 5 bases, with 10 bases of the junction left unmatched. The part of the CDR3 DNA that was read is TGTGCCAGCAGTGAAGGAGGAACAGGGGCTTGGGAGACC. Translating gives CASSEGGTGAWET. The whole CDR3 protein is CASSEGGTGAWETQYF.

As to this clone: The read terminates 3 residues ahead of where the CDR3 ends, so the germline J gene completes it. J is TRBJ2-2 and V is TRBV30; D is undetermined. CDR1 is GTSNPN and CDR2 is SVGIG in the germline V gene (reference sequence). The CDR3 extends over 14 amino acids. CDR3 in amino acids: CAWGYGLTNEKLFF. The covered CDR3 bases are TGTGCCTGGGGATACGGATTAACTAATGAAAAG.

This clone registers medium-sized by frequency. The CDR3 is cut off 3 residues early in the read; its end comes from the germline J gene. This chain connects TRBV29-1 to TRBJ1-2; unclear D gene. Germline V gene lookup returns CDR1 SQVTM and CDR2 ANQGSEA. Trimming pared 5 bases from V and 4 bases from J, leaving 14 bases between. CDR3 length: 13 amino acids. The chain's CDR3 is CSVSSLPSYGYTF. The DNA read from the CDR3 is TGCAGCGTTAGTAGCCTCCCCTCCTATGGC.

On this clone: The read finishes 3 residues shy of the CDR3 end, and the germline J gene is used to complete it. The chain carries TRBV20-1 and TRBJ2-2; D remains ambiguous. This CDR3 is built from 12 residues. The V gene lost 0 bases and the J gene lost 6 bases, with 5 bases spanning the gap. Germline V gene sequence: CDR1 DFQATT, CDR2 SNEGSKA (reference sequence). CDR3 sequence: CSAREGPGELFF. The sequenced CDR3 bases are TGCAGTGCTAGAGAGGGCCCCGGGGAG.

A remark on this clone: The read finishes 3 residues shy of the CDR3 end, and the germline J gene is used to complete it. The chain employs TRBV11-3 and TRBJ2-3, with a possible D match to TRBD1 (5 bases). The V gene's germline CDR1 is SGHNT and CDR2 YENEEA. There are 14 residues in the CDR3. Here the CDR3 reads CASSLGDSQETQYF. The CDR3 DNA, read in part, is TGTGCCAGCAGCTTAGGAGACAGCCAAGAGACG. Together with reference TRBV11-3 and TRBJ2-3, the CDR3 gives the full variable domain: EAGVVQSPRYKIIEKKQPVAFWCNPISGHNTLYWYLQNLGQGPELLIRYENEEAVDDSQLPKDRFSAERLKGVDSTLKIQPAELGDSAVYLCASSLGDSQETQYFGPGTRLTVL.

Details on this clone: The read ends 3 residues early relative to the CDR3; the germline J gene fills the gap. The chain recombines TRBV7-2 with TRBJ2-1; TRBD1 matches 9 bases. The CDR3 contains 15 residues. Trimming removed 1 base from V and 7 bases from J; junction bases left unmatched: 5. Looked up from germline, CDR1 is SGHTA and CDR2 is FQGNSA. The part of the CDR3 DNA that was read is TGTGCCAGCAGCTTAGTCCGGGACAGGGCTAATGAG. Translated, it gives CASSLVRDRANE. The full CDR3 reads CASSLVRDRANEQFF.

The CDR3 bases that were read are TGTGCCAGCAGTTTGCAGGGGTCCTACGAG. Amino acids: CASSLQGSYE. The full-length CDR3 reads as CASSLQGSYEQYF. This sequence joins TRBV12-3 or TRBV12-4 and TRBJ2-7; perhaps TRBD1 as D (6 bases). The read comes to an end 3 residues before the CDR3 does, leaving the germline J gene to fill in the end. V was cut by 3 bases and J by 1 base, with 7 bases left in between. The length of the CDR3 is 13 residues.

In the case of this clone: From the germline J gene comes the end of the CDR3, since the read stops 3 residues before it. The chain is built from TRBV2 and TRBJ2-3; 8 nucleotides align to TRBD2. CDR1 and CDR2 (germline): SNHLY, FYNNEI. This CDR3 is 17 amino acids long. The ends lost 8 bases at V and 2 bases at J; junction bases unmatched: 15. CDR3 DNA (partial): TGTGCCAGCGACCGCCGCGGCAGCGGGGGATCCACAGATACG. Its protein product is CASDRRGSGGSTDT. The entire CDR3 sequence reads CASDRRGSGGSTDTQYF.

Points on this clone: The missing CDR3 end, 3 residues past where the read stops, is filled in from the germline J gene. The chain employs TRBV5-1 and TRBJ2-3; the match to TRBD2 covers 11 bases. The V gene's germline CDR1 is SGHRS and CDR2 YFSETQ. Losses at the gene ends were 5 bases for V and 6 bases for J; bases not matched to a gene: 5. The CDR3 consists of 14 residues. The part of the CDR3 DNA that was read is TGCGCCAGCAGTGTTAGCGGGGGGGCGGATACG. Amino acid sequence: CASSVSGGADT. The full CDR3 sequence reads CASSVSGGADTQYF.

The CDR3 DNA, read in part, is TGTGCCAGCTCACCAGGGACAGCCTTCACCGGGGAG. Protein: CASSPGTAFTGE. The CDR3 in full is CASSPGTAFTGELFF. The chain recombines TRBV18 with TRBJ2-2; 7 bases agree with TRBD1. The read halts 3 residues ahead of the CDR3 end, with the missing end drawn from the germline J gene. Germline V CDR1 and CDR2: KGHSH, LQKENI. CDR3 length equals 15 residues. The V and J ends lost 2 bases and 4 bases, in that order; junction bases with no gene match: 4.

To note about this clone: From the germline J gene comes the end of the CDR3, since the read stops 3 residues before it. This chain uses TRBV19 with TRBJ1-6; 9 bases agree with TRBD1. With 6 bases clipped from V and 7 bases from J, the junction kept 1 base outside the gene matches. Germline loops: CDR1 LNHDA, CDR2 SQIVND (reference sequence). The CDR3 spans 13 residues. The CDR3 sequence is CASSGQGNSPLHF. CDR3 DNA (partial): TGTGCCAGTAGCGGACAGGGGAATTCACCC.

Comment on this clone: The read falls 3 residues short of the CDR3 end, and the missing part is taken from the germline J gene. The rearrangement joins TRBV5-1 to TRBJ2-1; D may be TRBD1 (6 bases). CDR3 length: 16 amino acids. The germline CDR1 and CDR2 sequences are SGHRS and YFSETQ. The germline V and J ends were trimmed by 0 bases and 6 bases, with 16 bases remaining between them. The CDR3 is CASSLGGQMGLNEQFF. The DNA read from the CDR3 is TGCGCCAGCAGCTTGGGGGGGCAGATGGGTCTCAATGAG.

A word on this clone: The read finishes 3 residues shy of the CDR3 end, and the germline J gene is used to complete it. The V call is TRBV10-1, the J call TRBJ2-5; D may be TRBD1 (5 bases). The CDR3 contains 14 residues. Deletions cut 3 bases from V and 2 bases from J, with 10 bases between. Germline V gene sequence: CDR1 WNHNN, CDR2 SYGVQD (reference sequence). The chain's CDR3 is CASSDLQVQETQYF. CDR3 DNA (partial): TGCGCCAGCAGTGACTTACAGGTTCAAGAGACC.

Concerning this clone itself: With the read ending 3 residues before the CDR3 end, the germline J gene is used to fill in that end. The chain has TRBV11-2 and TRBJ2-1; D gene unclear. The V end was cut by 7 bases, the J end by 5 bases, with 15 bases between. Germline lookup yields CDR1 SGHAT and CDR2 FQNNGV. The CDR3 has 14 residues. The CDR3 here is CASTPQVGDNEQFF. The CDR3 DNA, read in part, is TGTGCCAGCACCCCCCAGGTCGGAGACAATGAG.